The 10 T cell receptor beta chains reported below all come from one sample, sequenced in a study of T cells in women clearing cervical HPV infection. The repertoire was sequenced with immunoSEQ multiplex PCR; TCRdb's copy has only in-frame clones and lacks some. Its table records tens of thousands of clones. The source material was blood buffy coat. Every receptor here comes from a woman aged 18 to 75 with a cervical HPV16 infection that either progressed to CIN3+ or cleared (not recorded which).

Notes on this clone: The observed sequence ends 3 residues before the CDR3 terminus, with the missing tail filled in from the germline J gene. The rearrangement links TRBV10-1 to TRBJ2-1, with TRBD2 identical over 11 bases. The CDR3 spans 15 residues. The trim removed 3 bases at V and 8 bases at J, leaving 6 bases unmatched. Germline lookup yields CDR1 WNHNN and CDR2 SYGVQD (reference sequence). The CDR3 loop reads CASSDTSGGVYEQFF. The CDR3 DNA, read in part, is TGCGCCAGCAGTGATACTAGCGGGGGAGTGTATGAG.

Of note for this clone: The CDR3 end is not reached by the read, which stops 3 residues before it; the germline J gene fills it in. The chain links TRBV4-1 to TRBJ2-1; D perhaps matches TRBD2 (6 bases). This CDR3 has 16 residues. The V and J ends lost 6 bases and 6 bases respectively, with 21 bases between them. Germline loops: CDR1 MGHRA, CDR2 YSYEKL. CDR3 DNA (partial): TGCGCCAGCAGGCTGTCAGCGGGCTTCGTTTCCAATGAG. Amino acids: CASRLSAGFVSNE. The full CDR3 sequence reads CASRLSAGFVSNEQFF.

Concerning this clone itself: The read stops 3 residues short of the end of the CDR3; the missing end is completed from the germline J gene. This sequence joins TRBV20-1 and TRBJ2-5, with 7 positions matching TRBD1. CDR1 DFQATT and CDR2 SNEGSKA come from the germline V gene (reference sequence). This CDR3 has 15 amino acids. V gave up 5 bases and J gave up 0 bases; unmatched junction bases: 9. CDR3 in amino acids: CSAPRLGQHQETQYF. The covered CDR3 bases are TGCAGTGCTCCTCGGCTGGGACAGCACCAAGAGACC.

With respect to this clone: The CDR3 extends 3 residues past the end of the read, so its final part is completed from the germline J gene. The chain uses TRBV6-1 and TRBJ1-5; 8 nucleotides line up with TRBD1. V shed 4 bases, J shed 4 bases, and the junction held 3 bases outside the gene matches. The CDR3 is 14 residues long. Germline loops: CDR1 MNHNS, CDR2 SASEGT. The part of the CDR3 DNA that was read is TGTGCCAGCAGTGCGACAGGGGTTAATCAGCCC. Translated, it gives CASSATGVNQP. The CDR3, in full, reads CASSATGVNQPQHF.

Of note for this clone: The read ends 3 residues early relative to the CDR3; the germline J gene fills the gap. The rearrangement uses TRBV5-1 and TRBJ1-2; TRBD1 matches 8 bases. The CDR3 loop spans 14 amino acids. The germline CDR1 and CDR2 sequences are SGHRS and YFSETQ. After removal of 4 bases from V and 6 bases from J, the junction contained 8 bases not matched to a gene. Partial CDR3 DNA: TGCGCCAGCAGCAGGGGGACAGGTGAAGATGGC. Residues: CASSRGTGEDG. The whole CDR3 protein is CASSRGTGEDGYTF.

With regard to this clone: Sequencing ends 3 residues short of the CDR3 end; the germline J gene provides the rest. The chain uses TRBV19 and TRBJ2-3; a possible D gene is TRBD1 (5 bases). Germline CDR1 LNHDA, CDR2 SQIVND (reference sequence). V shed 4 bases and J shed 2 bases, with 10 bases lying between them. The CDR3 loop spans 14 amino acids. CDR3 loop: CASSRRQTTDTQYF. The DNA read from the CDR3 is TGTGCCAGTAGTAGACGACAGACCACAGATACG.

As concerns this clone: The read ends 3 residues early relative to the CDR3; the germline J gene fills the gap. The chain is built from TRBV6-2 or TRBV6-3 and TRBJ1-2; D unresolved. The CDR3 has 13 amino acids. Germline V gene data show CDR1 as MNHEY and CDR2 as SVGEGT. Partial CDR3 DNA: TGTGCCAGCAGTTACGGGCGGGTTAAAGGC. It encodes CASSYGRVKG. The full CDR3 sequence reads CASSYGRVKGYTF.

In the case of this clone: The read gets to within 3 residues of the CDR3 end, and the germline J gene fills in the rest. The chain is built from TRBV4-1 and TRBJ2-2, with 12 bases lining up with TRBD2. Trimming cost V 4 bases and J 0 bases; bases outside gene matches: 6. The CDR3 length is 18 residues. Per the germline V gene, CDR1 is MGHRA and CDR2 is YSYEKL. Incomplete CDR3 DNA: TGCGCCAGCAGCCCCTTAGGACTAGCGGGAACGAACACCGGGGAG. This sequence encodes CASSPLGLAGTNTGE. The whole CDR3 protein reads CASSPLGLAGTNTGELFF.

Note on this clone: The sequence runs out 3 residues before the end of the CDR3; the remainder is reconstructed from the germline J gene. The chain links TRBV6-2 or TRBV6-3 to TRBJ1-2, with a weak D call TRBD1 (5 bases). CDR3 length: 17 amino acids. The germline gives CDR1 MNHEY, CDR2 SVGEGT. The CDR3 DNA, read in part, is TGTGCCAGCAGTTCCGTCTTTCTGGGTCAGGACAAAAACATC. Its protein product is CASSSVFLGQDKNI. The whole CDR3 sequence is CASSSVFLGQDKNIYTF.

As concerns this clone: The read halts 3 residues ahead of the CDR3 end, with the missing end drawn from the germline J gene. V and J are TRBV6-2 or TRBV6-3 and TRBJ1-1; D might be TRBD1 (5 bases). In germline, CDR1 is MNHEY, CDR2 SVGEGT. This CDR3 comprises 13 residues. The CDR3 region is CASSYRPPSGAFF. The CDR3 bases that were read are TGTGCCAGCAGTTACCGTCCGCCGTCAGGG.